A selection of T cell receptor beta chains follows, all from one sample in a study of cytomegalovirus exposure and HLA in healthy donors. Using immunoSEQ multiplex PCR, the repertoire was profiled, and TCRdb retains in-frame clones only, with some absent. The data hold some 200,000 clones, with 60% to 85% observed a single time. Sequencing was done on a sample of PBMCs. These receptors were collected from a girl aged 5-17 years in good health and CMV-seropositive. Each CDR3 is given with its conserved first and last residue. The order of the fields is V gene, clone size, CDR3 length, J gene, D gene, CDR3 DNA, CDR3 protein. A D gene is named only where the DNA matches it firmly. Size is omitted from some rows. Given values are once, few, many or a class for expanded clones.

TRBV4-1,NA,14,TRBJ1-4,NA,TGCGCCAGCAGCCAAGATACAGTAAATGAAAAACTGTTTTTT,CASSQDTVNEKLFF
TRBV28,NA,16,TRBJ1-5,NA,TGTGCCAGCAGTTTACCCCGACAGTGGAGCAATCAGCCCCAGCATTTT,CASSLPRQWSNQPQHF
TRBV19,NA,18,TRBJ2-1,TRBD2,TGTGCCAGTAGTATGGCCCCTATAGCGGGGGTCTCCTACAATGAGCAGTTCTTC,CASSMAPIAGVSYNEQFF
TRBV6-1,few,14,TRBJ1-1,TRBD1,TGTGCCAGCAGTTGGGACAGGGGAGGCACTGAAGCTTTCTTT,CASSWDRGGTEAFF
TRBV6-4,NA,14,TRBJ2-1,NA,TGTGCCAGCAGTGAAAACCCAGGGGACAATGAGCAGTTCTTC,CASSENPGDNEQFF
TRBV2,NA,14,TRBJ1-1,NA,TGTGCCAGCAGTGAAGTTGGAGGATTGAATTTAGCTTTCTTT,CASSEVGGLNLAFF
TRBV11-2,NA,13,TRBJ1-4,TRBD1,TGTGCCAGCAGCTCGGGACAGAATGAAAAACTGTTTTTT,CASSSGQNEKLFF
TRBV6-1,NA,17,TRBJ1-5,NA,TGTGCCAGCAGTGAAGCAGGCTTGGTCAGGGGAAATCAGCCCCAGCATTTT,CASSEAGLVRGNQPQHF
TRBV9,NA,13,TRBJ1-4,NA,TGTGCCAGCAGCGTAGACCCGGGGGAAAAACTGTTTTTT,CASSVDPGEKLFF
TRBV4-2,NA,16,TRBJ2-3,TRBD2,TGTGCCAGCAGCCTCCAGGGCGGGGGGGCGACAGATACGCAGTATTTT,CASSLQGGGATDTQYF
TRBV4-1,NA,20,TRBJ2-1,TRBD2,TGCGCCAGCAGCCTAATTCCGGGACTAGCGGGGGGGGTTTCCTACAATGAGCAGTTCTTC,CASSLIPGLAGGVSYNEQFF